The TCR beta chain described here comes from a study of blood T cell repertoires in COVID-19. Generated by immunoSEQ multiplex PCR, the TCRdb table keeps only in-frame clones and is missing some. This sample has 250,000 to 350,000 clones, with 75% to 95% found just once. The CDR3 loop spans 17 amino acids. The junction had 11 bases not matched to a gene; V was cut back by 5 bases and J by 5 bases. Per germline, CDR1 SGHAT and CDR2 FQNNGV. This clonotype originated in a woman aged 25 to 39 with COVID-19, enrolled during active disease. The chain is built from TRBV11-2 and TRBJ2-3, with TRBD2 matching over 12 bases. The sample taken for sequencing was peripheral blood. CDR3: CASSTPEGLAGVDTQYF. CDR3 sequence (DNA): TGTGCCAGCAGCACACCCGAGGGACTAGCGGGTGTAGATACGCAGTATTTT. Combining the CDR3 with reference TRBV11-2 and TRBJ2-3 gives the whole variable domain EAGVAQSPRYKIIEKRQSVAFWCNPISGHATLYWYQQILGQGPKLLIQFQNNGVVDDSQLPKDRFSAERLKGVDSTLKIQPAKLEDSAVYLCASSTPEGLAGVDTQYFGPGTRLTVL.